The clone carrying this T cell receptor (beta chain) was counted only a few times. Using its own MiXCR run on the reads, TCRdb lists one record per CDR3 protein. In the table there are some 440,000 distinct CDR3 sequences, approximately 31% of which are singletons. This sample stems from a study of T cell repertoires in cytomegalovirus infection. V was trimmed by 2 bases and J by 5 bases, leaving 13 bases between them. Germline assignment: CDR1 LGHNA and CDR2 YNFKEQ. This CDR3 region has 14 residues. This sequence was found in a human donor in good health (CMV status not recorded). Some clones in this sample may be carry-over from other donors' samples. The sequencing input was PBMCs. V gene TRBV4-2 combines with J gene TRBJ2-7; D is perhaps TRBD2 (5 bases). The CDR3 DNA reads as TGTGCCAGCAGCCAAACTTCTCCCGGGAACGAGCAGTACTTC. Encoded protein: CASSQTSPGNEQYF.